The TCR beta chain under discussion was sequenced for a study of control samples from healthy donors and cancer patients. Trimming removed 0 bases from V and 4 bases from J, with 7 bases in between. The germline CDR1 and CDR2 sequences are SGHNT and YYREEE (reference sequence). The CDR3 is 13 residues long. Here immunoSEQ multiplex PCR was the method, and the copy in TCRdb shows in-frame clones only, minus some. The table lists fewer than 200,000 clones, approximately 94% of them singletons, with 14% in the top ten. The V and J genes are TRBV5-4 and TRBJ2-5; D might be TRBD2 (5 bases). This TCR came from a man between 60 and 75 years old with colorectal cancer. Sequenced material: PBMCs. The CDR3 protein is CASSLELAETQYF. The CDR3 region has the DNA TGTGCCAGCAGCTTGGAGCTAGCAGAGACCCAGTACTTC.